This T cell receptor beta chain came from a study of T-cell reconstitution after alpha-beta-depleted transplantation in children. The authors prepared the TCRbeta library with unique molecular identifiers. Each CDR3 protein is one row after TCRdb ran MiXCR on the PCR reads. The sample includes about 360,000 distinct CDR3 sequences, about an eighth of them seen just once. This clonotype was counted at least ten times. V lost 6 bases, J lost 3 bases, and 13 bases stayed unmatched. There are 17 residues in the CDR3. This specimen was PBMCs, taken from the stem cell graft. This chain connects TRBV12-3 or TRBV12-4 to TRBJ2-4, with 8 bases identical to TRBD2. The source is a human donor who donated a stem cell graft to a child with Fanconi anemia. CDR3 sequence reads: CASSPFSGGPLKNIQYF. The CDR3 coding sequence is TGTGCCAGCAGCCCCTTTTCGGGGGGGCCACTCAAAAACATTCAGTACTTC.